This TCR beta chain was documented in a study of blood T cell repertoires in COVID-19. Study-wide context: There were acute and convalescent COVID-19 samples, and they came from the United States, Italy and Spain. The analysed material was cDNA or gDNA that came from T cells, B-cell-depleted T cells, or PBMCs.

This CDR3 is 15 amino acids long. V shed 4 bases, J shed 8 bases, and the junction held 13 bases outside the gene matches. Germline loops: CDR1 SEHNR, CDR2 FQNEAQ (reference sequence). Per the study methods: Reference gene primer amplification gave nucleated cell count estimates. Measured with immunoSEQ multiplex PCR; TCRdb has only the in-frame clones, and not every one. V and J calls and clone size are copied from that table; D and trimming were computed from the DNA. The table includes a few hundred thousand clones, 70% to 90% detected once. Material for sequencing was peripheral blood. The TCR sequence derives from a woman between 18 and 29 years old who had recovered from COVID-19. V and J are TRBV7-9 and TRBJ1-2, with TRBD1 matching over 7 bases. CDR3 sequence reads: CASSSSHGTANGYTF. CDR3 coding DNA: TGTGCCAGCAGCTCCAGCCACGGGACAGCTAACGGCTACACCTTC.